This is a list of T cell receptor beta chains from one sample in a study of shared clonotypes between healthy human individuals. Sequencing was performed with immunoSEQ multiplex PCR; in TCRdb, only in-frame clones are kept and a portion is missing. The sample lists roughly 2,000,000 clones, over 85% occurring once. The sequenced material came from naive CD8+ T cells sorted from blood. These receptors all stem from a man younger than 30 in good health. CDR3s include the opening cysteine and the closing phenylalanine or tryptophan. Each record gives: J gene, D gene, V gene, CDR3 protein. D genes are given only for firm matches.

J: TRBJ2-7
D: -
V: TRBV2
CDR3: CASSEPSGGYEQYF

J: TRBJ2-7
D: TRBD2
V: TRBV11-2
CDR3: CASSLDWASGSYEQYF

J: TRBJ2-7
D: -
V: TRBV5-4
CDR3: CASSLAGVLVPYEQYF

J: TRBJ2-7
D: -
V: TRBV29-1
CDR3: CSVFAGLGDEQYF

J: TRBJ1-2
D: TRBD1
V: TRBV4-3
CDR3: CASSQEPTTGAAAFGYTF

J: TRBJ2-1
D: -
V: TRBV27
CDR3: CASSLWEGAGVNEQFF

J: TRBJ2-1
D: -
V: TRBV25-1
CDR3: CASSEGGAKFF

J: TRBJ1-1
D: -
V: TRBV19
CDR3: CASSFNLNTEAFF

J: TRBJ2-3
D: TRBD2
V: TRBV5-8
CDR3: CASSWWSSGSSTDTQYF

J: TRBJ1-1
D: TRBD1
V: TRBV7-6
CDR3: CASSLTGGREAFF

J: TRBJ2-2
D: -
V: TRBV11-2
CDR3: CASSPTLAYANTGELFF

J: TRBJ2-3
D: -
V: TRBV11-2
CDR3: CASSLNRGGDTQYF

J: TRBJ1-2
D: TRBD1
V: TRBV5-6
CDR3: CASSLGGQGDYGYTF

J: TRBJ1-5
D: TRBD1
V: TRBV19
CDR3: CASANPRDRGPPQHF

J: TRBJ1-2
D: -
V: TRBV27
CDR3: CASSSRDGLNGYTF

J: TRBJ2-7
D: -
V: TRBV28
CDR3: CASRPTGGAADEQYF

J: TRBJ1-2
D: -
V: TRBV21-1
CDR3: CASSSYRGTNYGYTF

J: TRBJ1-2
D: -
V: TRBV6-5
CDR3: CASSYIQNYGYTF

J: TRBJ1-1
D: TRBD1
V: TRBV9
CDR3: CASSTSGGAASTEAFF

J: TRBJ1-3
D: -
V: TRBV5-1
CDR3: CASRFDITSGNTIYF

J: TRBJ1-1
D: -
V: TRBV28
CDR3: CASIITGKAEAFF

J: TRBJ2-1
D: -
V: TRBV4-3
CDR3: CASSHSEGLQSSYNEQFF